A selection of T cell receptor beta chains follows, all from one sample in a study of OX40 agonist ivuxolimab in advanced cancers. The repertoire was sequenced with immunoSEQ multiplex PCR; TCRdb's copy has only in-frame clones and lacks some. In the table there are 25,000 to 30,000 clones, around four fifths of which are singletons. The sample here was CD4+ or CD8+ T cells sorted from blood, taken in a trial of the OX40 agonist ivuxolimab. The receptors originated from an adult with an advanced solid tumor such as melanoma, head and neck, liver or kidney cancer. Each CDR3 is given with its conserved first and last residue.

v_call cdr3_aa
TRBV15 CATSRDRGVGTDTQYF
TRBV7-3 CASSPQPTYEQYF
TRBV9 CASSVNSGDTEAFF
TRBV11-1 CASSFGGYTEAFF
TRBV9 CASSTPTDRVNTGELFF
TRBV9 CASSPRTGGTGELFF
TRBV28 CASSQIRENTEAFF
TRBV7-9 CASSYRDILPAETGELFF
TRBV14 CASSLGAGKFF
TRBV19 CASREVGRPPPLANYGYTF
TRBV7-6 CASSLWPRAPTDTQYF
TRBV5-4 CASSLGASGRSSYEQYF
TRBV19 CASRAGGGQPQHF
TRBV5-4 CASSFENTEAFF
TRBV11-2 CASSLGTAYGYTF
TRBV19 CASTPAQNQPQHF